Listed below are T cell receptor beta chains from one sample, sequenced in a study of blood T cell repertoires in COVID-19. Sequenced by immunoSEQ multiplex PCR; TCRdb stores in-frame clones only, minus some. Here the sample spans 400,000 to 450,000 clones, 89% being singletons. Source material: peripheral blood. Receptor source: a middle-aged woman with COVID-19, enrolled during active disease. CDR3s include the opening cysteine and the closing phenylalanine or tryptophan. D genes are given only for firm matches. Clone size, where shown, is once, few, many, or a class for clones that have expanded.

d_gene: TRBD1; abundance: -; len: 13; v_gene: TRBV5-6; j_gene: TRBJ1-2; CDR3nt: TGTGCCAGCAGCTGGGGACAGAAGTATGGCTACACCTTC; CDR3aa: CASSWGQKYGYTF
d_gene: -; abundance: -; len: 15; v_gene: TRBV21-1; j_gene: TRBJ2-1; CDR3nt: TGTGCCAGCAGCAACCGGGACAGGGATAACAATGAGCAGTTCTTC; CDR3aa: CASSNRDRDNNEQFF
d_gene: -; abundance: -; len: 17; v_gene: TRBV19; j_gene: TRBJ2-3; CDR3nt: TGTGCCAGTAGTACCACTTTGCGGGGTTCGTACACAGATACGCAGTATTTT; CDR3aa: CASSTTLRGSYTDTQYF
d_gene: TRBD1; abundance: few; len: 13; v_gene: TRBV27; j_gene: TRBJ1-2; CDR3nt: TGTGCCAGCAGTCAGGGACAGAGCTATGGCTACACCTTC; CDR3aa: CASSQGQSYGYTF
d_gene: -; abundance: -; len: 15; v_gene: TRBV5-6; j_gene: TRBJ1-2; CDR3nt: TGTGCCAGCAGCTTGGGGCAGGGTGCCAACTATGGCTACACCTTC; CDR3aa: CASSLGQGANYGYTF
d_gene: -; abundance: -; len: 12; v_gene: TRBV6-5; j_gene: TRBJ1-5; CDR3nt: TGTGCCAGCAGTATACAGGGTGGGCCCCAGCATTTT; CDR3aa: CASSIQGGPQHF
d_gene: -; abundance: -; len: 13; v_gene: TRBV6-5; j_gene: TRBJ2-5; CDR3nt: TGTGCCAGCAGAGAGGGTACTCAAGAGACCCAGTACTTC; CDR3aa: CASREGTQETQYF
d_gene: TRBD1; abundance: -; len: 15; v_gene: TRBV5-4; j_gene: TRBJ1-5; CDR3nt: TGTGCCAGCAGCGCGGGACAGGGTTTGTTTCAGCCCCAGCATTTT; CDR3aa: CASSAGQGLFQPQHF
d_gene: -; abundance: once; len: 12; v_gene: TRBV4-1; j_gene: TRBJ2-1; CDR3nt: TGCGCCAGCAGCCATCCCCTCGATGAGCAGTTCTTC; CDR3aa: CASSHPLDEQFF
d_gene: -; abundance: -; len: 15; v_gene: TRBV21-1; j_gene: TRBJ2-5; CDR3nt: TGTGCCAGCAGCAACGCGGGAGGGGTGCAAGAGACCCAGTACTTC; CDR3aa: CASSNAGGVQETQYF
d_gene: TRBD1; abundance: -; len: 15; v_gene: TRBV28; j_gene: TRBJ1-4; CDR3nt: TGTGCCAGCAGTTCGTCAGGGACAGGAAAAGAAAAACTGTTTTTT; CDR3aa: CASSSSGTGKEKLFF
d_gene: TRBD1; abundance: -; len: 14; v_gene: TRBV5-1; j_gene: TRBJ2-5; CDR3nt: TGCGCCAGCAGCCATGGACAGGTGAAAGAGACCCAGTACTTC; CDR3aa: CASSHGQVKETQYF
d_gene: -; abundance: -; len: 13; v_gene: TRBV4-3; j_gene: TRBJ2-7; CDR3nt: TGCGCCAGCAGCCAGCAAGCAGGGCGCGAGCAGTACTTC; CDR3aa: CASSQQAGREQYF
d_gene: TRBD1; abundance: -; len: 19; v_gene: TRBV7-9; j_gene: TRBJ1-2; CDR3nt: TGTGCCAGCAGCTTTACGGCACCGGGACAGGGGGCGAAAAGCTATGGCTACACCTTC; CDR3aa: CASSFTAPGQGAKSYGYTF
d_gene: TRBD1; abundance: -; len: 14; v_gene: TRBV15; j_gene: TRBJ1-5; CDR3nt: TGTGCCACCAGCACGACAGGGATGGAACAGCCCCAGCATTTT; CDR3aa: CATSTTGMEQPQHF
d_gene: TRBD2; abundance: -; len: 18; v_gene: TRBV19; j_gene: TRBJ2-1; CDR3nt: TGTGCCAGTAGTGGTCCGGGACTAGCGGGGAGCTCCTACAATGAGCAGTTCTTC; CDR3aa: CASSGPGLAGSSYNEQFF
d_gene: TRBD1; abundance: -; len: 16; v_gene: TRBV5-6; j_gene: TRBJ1-1; CDR3nt: TGTGCCAGCAGCCCTCTATGGACAGGGACGGACACTGAAGCTTTCTTT; CDR3aa: CASSPLWTGTDTEAFF
d_gene: -; abundance: -; len: 14; v_gene: TRBV11-2; j_gene: TRBJ1-2; CDR3nt: TGTGCCAGCAGCTTAGGCCCAGCTAACTATGGCTACACCTTC; CDR3aa: CASSLGPANYGYTF
d_gene: TRBD2; abundance: -; len: 16; v_gene: TRBV2; j_gene: TRBJ2-1; CDR3nt: TGTGCCAGCAGCCTTAGACTAGCGGGAGGGATCGATGAGCAGTTCTTC; CDR3aa: CASSLRLAGGIDEQFF
d_gene: -; abundance: -; len: 16; v_gene: TRBV27; j_gene: TRBJ1-6; CDR3nt: TGTGCCAGCAGTTTAAGAGTGATGGGGGCGAATTCACCCCTCCACTTT; CDR3aa: CASSLRVMGANSPLHF
d_gene: TRBD1; abundance: -; len: 14; v_gene: TRBV6-5; j_gene: TRBJ1-2; CDR3nt: TGTGCCAGCAGCGGGACAGTAGCTAACTATGGCTACACCTTC; CDR3aa: CASSGTVANYGYTF
d_gene: -; abundance: -; len: 15; v_gene: TRBV12-2; j_gene: TRBJ1-5; CDR3nt: TGTGCAAGTCGCTGCCGGTCGGGGTATGATCAGCCCCAGCATTTT; CDR3aa: CASRCRSGYDQPQHF
d_gene: TRBD1; abundance: -; len: 14; v_gene: TRBV19; j_gene: TRBJ2-3; CDR3nt: TGTGCCACCGAGGGGGCGCGGGCATCGGATACGCAGTATTTT; CDR3aa: CATEGARASDTQYF
d_gene: TRBD2; abundance: -; len: 17; v_gene: TRBV5-4; j_gene: TRBJ2-1; CDR3nt: TGTGCCAGCAGCTCGGGTTTAACGGGACTAGACGGCAATGAGCAGTTCTTC; CDR3aa: CASSSGLTGLDGNEQFF
d_gene: TRBD1; abundance: -; len: 12; v_gene: TRBV29-1; j_gene: TRBJ2-7; CDR3nt: TGCAGCGTTCGGACAGGGGTTTACGAGCAGTACTTC; CDR3aa: CSVRTGVYEQYF
d_gene: TRBD1; abundance: -; len: 16; v_gene: TRBV5-6; j_gene: TRBJ1-2; CDR3nt: TGTGCCAGCAGCCCTCGAACAGGGGTGTGGAACTATGGCTACACCTTC; CDR3aa: CASSPRTGVWNYGYTF
d_gene: TRBD1; abundance: -; len: 13; v_gene: TRBV5-5; j_gene: TRBJ2-7; CDR3nt: TGTGCCAGCAGCGGGACAGGGGTGGACGAGCAGTACTTC; CDR3aa: CASSGTGVDEQYF
d_gene: TRBD1; abundance: -; len: 16; v_gene: TRBV6-5; j_gene: TRBJ1-6; CDR3nt: TGTGCCAGCAGTTTCTGGGGCAGGGGGCTTAATTCACCCCTCCACTTT; CDR3aa: CASSFWGRGLNSPLHF
d_gene: -; abundance: -; len: 16; v_gene: TRBV27; j_gene: TRBJ1-6; CDR3nt: TGTGCCAGCAGTTGGGGGGGGCAGGGCCATAATTCACCCCTCCACTTT; CDR3aa: CASSWGGQGHNSPLHF
d_gene: TRBD1; abundance: -; len: 14; v_gene: TRBV18; j_gene: TRBJ1-2; CDR3nt: TGTGCCAGCTCACCATTACAGGGGAACTATGGCTACACCTTC; CDR3aa: CASSPLQGNYGYTF
d_gene: TRBD1; abundance: -; len: 16; v_gene: TRBV7-7; j_gene: TRBJ2-7; CDR3nt: TGTGCTAGCAGCCCGAATTCGCCGGGACAGAACTACGAGCAGTACTTC; CDR3aa: CASSPNSPGQNYEQYF
d_gene: TRBD1; abundance: -; len: 15; v_gene: TRBV6-2/TRBV6-3; j_gene: TRBJ2-1; CDR3nt: TGTGCCAGCAGTTTCCAGGGACAGAGCAACAATGAGCAGTTCTTC; CDR3aa: CASSFQGQSNNEQFF
d_gene: TRBD1; abundance: -; len: 16; v_gene: TRBV29-1; j_gene: TRBJ2-7; CDR3nt: TGCAGCGTTGAAGATCTGGGACAGGTAGGCTCCTACGAGCAGTACTTC; CDR3aa: CSVEDLGQVGSYEQYF
d_gene: TRBD1; abundance: -; len: 20; v_gene: TRBV15; j_gene: TRBJ2-6; CDR3nt: TGTGCCACCAGCACCCTCCGGACAGGGGCGAAACTCTCTGGGGCCAACGTCCTGACTTTC; CDR3aa: CATSTLRTGAKLSGANVLTF
d_gene: -; abundance: -; len: 12; v_gene: TRBV28; j_gene: TRBJ1-2; CDR3nt: TGTGCCAGCAGTTTTCGTCCACAGGGCTACACCTTC; CDR3aa: CASSFRPQGYTF
d_gene: -; abundance: -; len: 16; v_gene: TRBV11-2; j_gene: TRBJ2-1; CDR3nt: TGTGCCAGCAGCCCCCTCCTTCAGCGTACCTACAATGAGCAGTTCTTC; CDR3aa: CASSPLLQRTYNEQFF
d_gene: -; abundance: -; len: 14; v_gene: TRBV3-1/TRBV3-2; j_gene: TRBJ1-1; CDR3nt: TGTGCCAGCAGCCAAGGGGCCCTGAACACTGAAGCTTTCTTT; CDR3aa: CASSQGALNTEAFF
d_gene: TRBD1; abundance: once; len: 17; v_gene: TRBV25-1; j_gene: TRBJ1-3; CDR3nt: TGTGCCAGCAGAGGCCAGACAGGGACTTTCGCTGGAAACACCATATATTTT; CDR3aa: CASRGQTGTFAGNTIYF
d_gene: TRBD2; abundance: -; len: 12; v_gene: TRBV30; j_gene: TRBJ2-1; CDR3nt: TGTGCCTGGAGCCTTAGCGGGAATGAGCAGTTCTTC; CDR3aa: CAWSLSGNEQFF
d_gene: TRBD1; abundance: -; len: 17; v_gene: TRBV25-1; j_gene: TRBJ1-2; CDR3nt: TGTGCCAGCAGTGGGATTAGGGACAGGAGTTTTAACTATGGCTACACCTTC; CDR3aa: CASSGIRDRSFNYGYTF
d_gene: -; abundance: -; len: 13; v_gene: TRBV7-9; j_gene: TRBJ1-2; CDR3nt: TGTGCCAGCGTGGACACCGCTAACTATGGCTACACCTTC; CDR3aa: CASVDTANYGYTF
d_gene: TRBD1; abundance: -; len: 14; v_gene: TRBV5-8; j_gene: TRBJ1-1; CDR3nt: TGTGCCAGCAGCCACGGACAGGTCGGGACTGAAGCTTTCTTT; CDR3aa: CASSHGQVGTEAFF
d_gene: -; abundance: -; len: 14; v_gene: TRBV28; j_gene: TRBJ1-3; CDR3nt: TGTGCCACCCAGGGTAGCAGGGAAGGGAACACCATATATTTT; CDR3aa: CATQGSREGNTIYF
d_gene: -; abundance: -; len: 16; v_gene: TRBV18; j_gene: TRBJ1-1; CDR3nt: TGTGCCAGCTCACCAAGATCGGGACACACGAACACTGAAGCTTTCTTT; CDR3aa: CASSPRSGHTNTEAFF
d_gene: -; abundance: -; len: 12; v_gene: TRBV28; j_gene: TRBJ1-5; CDR3nt: TGTGCCAGCAGGGGGGGGGATCAGCCCCAGCATTTT; CDR3aa: CASRGGDQPQHF
d_gene: TRBD1; abundance: -; len: 13; v_gene: TRBV28; j_gene: TRBJ1-2; CDR3nt: TGTGCCAGCAGTTTTTTACAGGGGTCTGGCTACACCTTC; CDR3aa: CASSFLQGSGYTF
d_gene: -; abundance: -; len: 15; v_gene: TRBV9; j_gene: TRBJ1-1; CDR3nt: TGTGCCAGCAGCGCTACAGCCTCATGGAACACTGAAGCTTTCTTT; CDR3aa: CASSATASWNTEAFF
d_gene: -; abundance: once; len: 14; v_gene: TRBV9; j_gene: TRBJ2-7; CDR3nt: TGTGCCAGCAGCGTAGTGGAGGGGGCGGGTGAGCAGTACTTC; CDR3aa: CASSVVEGAGEQYF
d_gene: -; abundance: -; len: 11; v_gene: TRBV6-5; j_gene: TRBJ1-1; CDR3nt: TGTGCCAGCAGCCGGGACACTGAAGCTTTCTTT; CDR3aa: CASSRDTEAFF
d_gene: -; abundance: -; len: 15; v_gene: TRBV7-9; j_gene: TRBJ2-3; CDR3nt: TGTGCCAGCAGCTTACCAGGGTCCGACACAGATACGCAGTATTTT; CDR3aa: CASSLPGSDTDTQYF
d_gene: TRBD1; abundance: -; len: 17; v_gene: TRBV28; j_gene: TRBJ1-2; CDR3nt: TGTGCCAGCAGTACCATATATGGGACAGGGTCAAACTATGGCTACACCTTC; CDR3aa: CASSTIYGTGSNYGYTF
d_gene: -; abundance: -; len: 15; v_gene: TRBV5-1; j_gene: TRBJ1-5; CDR3nt: TGCGCCAGCAGCCCACAGGGTGCTGAGGGACAGCCCCAGCATTTT; CDR3aa: CASSPQGAEGQPQHF
d_gene: -; abundance: -; len: 16; v_gene: TRBV6-5; j_gene: TRBJ2-3; CDR3nt: TGTGCCAGCAGTTATCGCAGGGGGGTTAGCACAGATACGCAGTATTTT; CDR3aa: CASSYRRGVSTDTQYF
d_gene: -; abundance: -; len: 14; v_gene: TRBV5-1; j_gene: TRBJ2-2; CDR3nt: TGCGCCAGCAGCTTGGGGGTAAGCGCCGGGGAGCTGTTTTTT; CDR3aa: CASSLGVSAGELFF
d_gene: TRBD2; abundance: -; len: 15; v_gene: TRBV5-4; j_gene: TRBJ2-2; CDR3nt: TGTGCCAGCAGCTTGGTGGCTAGCGGGCCCGGGGAGCTGTTTTTT; CDR3aa: CASSLVASGPGELFF